These T cell receptor beta chains were read from a single sample in a study of T cells of healthy individuals. TCRdb recomputed calls from the 5' RACE reads with MiXCR, one row per CDR3 protein. The sample includes tens of thousands of distinct CDR3 sequences, roughly 15% seen only once; the top ten take about 4.7%. These receptors originate from a human donor in good health. CDR3s include the opening cysteine and the closing phenylalanine or tryptophan. Each record gives: clone size, V gene, J gene, D gene, CDR3 protein, CDR3 DNA. The D gene is left open where the match is weak. Size is omitted from some rows. Given values are once, few, many or a class for expanded clones.

many	TRBV5-1	TRBJ2-5	NA	CASSLGSDGSQYF	TGCGCCAGCAGCTTGGGGTCGGATGGTTCCCAGTACTTC
NA	TRBV27	TRBJ2-7	TRBD2	CASSPRTSGRARYEQYF	TGTGCCAGCAGTCCGAGGACTAGCGGGAGGGCCAGGTACGAGCAGTACTTC
many	TRBV27	TRBJ2-7	NA	CASSSPTTYEQYF	TGTGCCAGCAGTTCCCCGACCACCTACGAGCAGTACTTC
NA	TRBV5-5	TRBJ2-7	NA	CASSLALEQYF	TGTGCCAGCAGCTTGGCCCTCGAGCAGTACTTC
many	TRBV5-1	TRBJ2-7	NA	CASSRDNSYEQYF	TGCGCCAGCAGCCGGGACAACTCCTACGAGCAGTACTTC
many	TRBV20-1	TRBJ2-3	TRBD2	CSARDWTSGYTDTQYF	TGCAGTGCTAGAGATTGGACTAGCGGATACACAGATACGCAGTATTTT
NA	TRBV6-6	TRBJ2-7	TRBD1	CASRQGQWNYEQYF	TGTGCCAGCAGGCAGGGACAGTGGAACTACGAGCAGTACTTC
few	TRBV3-1	TRBJ2-7	NA	CASSQAGIYEQYF	TGTGCCAGCAGCCAAGCGGGGATTTACGAGCAGTACTTC
many	TRBV19	TRBJ2-1	NA	CASSLQRGGNNEQFF	TGTGCCAGTAGCCTCCAGAGGGGGGGGAACAATGAGCAGTTCTTC
NA	TRBV4-3	TRBJ2-1	NA	CASSQEKRSNNEQFF	TGCGCCAGCAGCCAAGAAAAGCGCAGCAATAATGAGCAGTTCTTC
few	TRBV29-1	TRBJ1-1	NA	CSVRRRLGTEAFF	TGCAGCGTTCGAAGGCGGTTGGGGACTGAAGCTTTCTTT
few	TRBV12-3/TRBV12-4	TRBJ1-1	NA	CASSWGGEAFF	TGTGCCAGCAGTTGGGGGGGAGAGGCTTTCTTT
many	TRBV6-1	TRBJ2-1	NA	CASSEEQGLEQFF	TGTGCCAGCAGTGAAGAACAGGGACTTGAGCAGTTCTTC
many	TRBV27	TRBJ1-2	NA	CASSFRERPHYGYTF	TGTGCCAGCAGTTTCAGGGAAAGGCCGCACTATGGCTACACCTTC
many	TRBV7-9	TRBJ2-2	TRBD2	CASRPPAYSSGRITGELFF	TGTGCCAGCAGGCCTCCGGCCTATTCTAGCGGGAGGATCACCGGGGAGCTGTTTTTT
few	TRBV28	TRBJ1-2	NA	CAHRAGDYGYTF	TGTGCCCACAGGGCGGGGGACTATGGCTACACCTTC
few	TRBV20-1	TRBJ2-7	NA	CSASGSFQIEQYF	TGCAGTGCTAGCGGGTCATTTCAGATCGAGCAGTACTTC
NA	TRBV24-1	TRBJ2-4	NA	CATSQGHGKNIQYF	TGTGCCACCAGTCAGGGGCATGGCAAAAACATTCAGTACTTC
few	TRBV7-9	TRBJ2-2	TRBD2	CASQSSGGARTGELFF	TGTGCCAGCCAATCTAGCGGGGGGGCCCGGACCGGGGAGCTGTTTTTT
few	TRBV5-6	TRBJ1-2	NA	CASSLERGYGYTF	TGTGCCAGCAGCTTGGAGCGGGGATATGGCTACACCTTC
NA	TRBV5-1	TRBJ2-3	TRBD1	CASSLVTSGTGPADTQYF	TGCGCCAGCAGCTTGGTCACTTCCGGGACAGGGCCCGCAGATACGCAGTATTTT
many	TRBV29-1	TRBJ1-2	TRBD1	CSVTGTGGQNYGYTF	TGCAGCGTAACCGGGACAGGGGGCCAAAACTATGGCTACACCTTC
few	TRBV7-2	TRBJ1-2	TRBD1	CASSPRNGQGVYGYTF	TGTGCCAGCAGCCCCCGTAACGGACAGGGGGTCTATGGCTACACCTTC
many	TRBV2	TRBJ2-1	NA	CASSPKWSDGNEQFF	TGTGCCAGCAGCCCCAAGTGGTCGGACGGGAATGAGCAGTTCTTC
NA	TRBV28	TRBJ1-2	NA	CASSLSQGNYGYNF	TGTGCCAGCAGTTTATCGCAGGGGAACTATGGCTACAACTTC
NA	TRBV7-9	TRBJ2-2	TRBD1	CASSSGGQGELFF	TGTGCCAGCAGCTCAGGGGGCCAAGGGGAGCTGTTTTTT
few	TRBV7-9	TRBJ2-3	TRBD2	CASRPTSGPVYF	TGTGCCAGCAGACCCACTAGCGGGCCTGTGTATTTT
NA	TRBV11-2	TRBJ2-3	TRBD2	CASSYTSGFTDTQYF	TGTGCCAGCAGTTATACTAGCGGCTTCACAGATACGCAGTATTTT
few	TRBV24-1	TRBJ2-2	TRBD2	CATSDSGSTGELFF	TGTGCCACCAGTGATAGCGGGAGCACCGGGGAGCTGTTTTTT
NA	TRBV7-9	TRBJ1-2	NA	CASSLTGPANYGYTF	TGTGCCAGCAGCTTAACAGGGCCAGCTAACTATGGCTACACCTTC
many	TRBV19	TRBJ2-3	TRBD2	CASTGRGGRADTQYF	TGTGCCAGTACGGGCCGGGGGGGCCGTGCAGATACGCAGTATTTT
many	TRBV7-2	TRBJ2-2	TRBD2	CASSLASLLAGNTGELFF	TGTGCCAGCAGCTTAGCGTCCCTACTAGCGGGGAACACCGGGGAGCTGTTTTTT
many	TRBV4-1	TRBJ2-2	NA	CASSQDQENTGELFF	TGCGCCAGCAGCCAAGACCAGGAGAACACCGGGGAGCTGTTTTTT
once	TRBV6-1	TRBJ1-4	NA	CASSEGIIEAVHF	TGTGCCAGCAGTGAAGGGATAATTGAGGCCGTTCATTTT
many	TRBV9	TRBJ1-5	TRBD1	CASSVGQGGNQPQHF	TGTGCCAGCAGCGTAGGACAGGGCGGTAATCAGCCCCAGCATTTT
few	TRBV28	TRBJ1-2	NA	CASSGVRVGHYGYTF	TGTGCCAGCTCGGGGGTCCGGGTAGGACACTATGGCTACACCTTC
NA	TRBV5-1	TRBJ2-7	TRBD2	CASSLGSGGLSYEQYF	TGCGCCAGCAGCTTGGGAAGCGGGGGGCTCTCCTACGAGCAGTACTTC
NA	TRBV5-5	TRBJ1-1	TRBD1	CASSRQGNGAEAFF	TGTGCCAGCAGCCGACAGGGGAATGGGGCTGAAGCTTTCTTT
few	TRBV7-6	TRBJ2-3	NA	CASKRERSTDTQYF	TGTGCCAGCAAACGGGAGAGAAGCACAGATACGCAGTATTTT
many	TRBV28	TRBJ1-1	NA	CASSTRAYTEAFF	TGTGCCAGCAGTACAAGGGCCTACACTGAAGCTTTCTTT
NA	TRBV19	TRBJ2-1	NA	CASSIQGSNNEQFF	TGTGCCAGTAGTATACAGGGGTCCAACAATGAGCAGTTCTTC
NA	TRBV4-3	TRBJ2-2	NA	CASSHSRGTGELFF	TGCGCCAGCAGCCACTCGCGGGGCACCGGGGAGCTGTTTTTT
few	TRBV9	TRBJ2-5	TRBD2	CASDRGGRETQYF	TGTGCCAGCGATCGGGGGGGCCGAGAGACCCAGTACTTC
few	TRBV12-3/TRBV12-4	TRBJ2-3	NA	CASSLISEAHTDTQYF	TGTGCCAGCAGCCTCATCTCGGAGGCTCACACAGATACGCAGTATTTT
NA	TRBV7-8	TRBJ1-5	TRBD1	CASSPAGQNSNQPQHF	TGTGCCAGCAGCCCCGCGGGACAGAATAGCAATCAGCCCCAGCATTTT
few	TRBV28	TRBJ2-3	TRBD2	CASSFQLAGDPLDTDTQYF	TGTGCCAGCAGTTTCCAACTAGCGGGGGACCCTCTAGACACAGATACGCAGTATTTT
NA	TRBV12-3/TRBV12-4	TRBJ1-5	NA	CASRKEGSNQPQHF	TGTGCCAGCAGGAAGGAGGGTAGCAATCAGCCCCAGCATTTT
many	TRBV19	TRBJ2-1	TRBD2	CASNFPGGDNVQFF	TGTGCCAGTAACTTCCCGGGAGGGGACAATGTGCAGTTCTTC
few	TRBV6-1	TRBJ2-5	NA	CASSEGRWETQYF	TGTGCCAGCAGTGAGGGCAGGTGGGAGACCCAGTACTTC
many	TRBV7-3	TRBJ2-6	TRBD1	CASSSTGVASGANVLTF	TGTGCCAGCAGCTCGACAGGGGTGGCCTCTGGGGCCAACGTCCTGACTTTC
NA	TRBV2	TRBJ1-6	NA	CASTGVGGSPLHF	TGTGCCAGCACCGGAGTCGGGGGTTCACCCCTCCACTTT